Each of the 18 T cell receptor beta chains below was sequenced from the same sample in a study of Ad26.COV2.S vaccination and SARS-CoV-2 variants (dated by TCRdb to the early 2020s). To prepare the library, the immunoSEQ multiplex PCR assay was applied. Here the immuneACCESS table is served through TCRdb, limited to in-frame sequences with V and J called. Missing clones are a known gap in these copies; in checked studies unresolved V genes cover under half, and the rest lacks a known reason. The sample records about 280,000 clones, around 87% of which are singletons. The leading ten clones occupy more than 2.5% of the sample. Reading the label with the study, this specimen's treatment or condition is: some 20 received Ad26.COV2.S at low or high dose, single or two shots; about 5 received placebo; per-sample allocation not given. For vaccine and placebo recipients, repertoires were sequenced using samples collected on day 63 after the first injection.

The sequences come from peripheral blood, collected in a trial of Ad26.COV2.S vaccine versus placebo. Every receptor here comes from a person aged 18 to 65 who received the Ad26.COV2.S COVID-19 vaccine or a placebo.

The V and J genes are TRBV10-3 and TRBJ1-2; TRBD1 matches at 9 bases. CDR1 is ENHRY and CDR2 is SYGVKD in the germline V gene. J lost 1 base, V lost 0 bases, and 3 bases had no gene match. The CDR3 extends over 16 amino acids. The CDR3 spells CAISESGQGNNYGYTF. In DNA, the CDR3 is TGTGCCATCAGTGAGTCCGGACAGGGGAATAACTATGGCTACACCTTC.

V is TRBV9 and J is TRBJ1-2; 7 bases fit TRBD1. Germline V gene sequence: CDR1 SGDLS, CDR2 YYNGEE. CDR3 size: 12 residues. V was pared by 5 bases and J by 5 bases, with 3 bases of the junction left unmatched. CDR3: CASRTGSYGYTF. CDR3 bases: TGTGCCAGCAGGACAGGGAGTTATGGCTACACCTTC. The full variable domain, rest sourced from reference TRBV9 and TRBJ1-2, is DSGVTQTPKHLITATGQRVTLRCSPRSGDLSVYWYQQSLDQGLQFLIQYYNGEERAKGNILERFSAQQFPDLHSELNLSSLELGDSALYFCASRTGSYGYTFGSGTRLTVV.

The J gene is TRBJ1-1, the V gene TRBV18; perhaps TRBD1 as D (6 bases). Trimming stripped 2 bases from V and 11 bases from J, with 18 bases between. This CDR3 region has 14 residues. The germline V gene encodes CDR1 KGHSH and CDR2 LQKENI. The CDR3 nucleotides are TGTGCCAGCTCACCAAATAAACAGGGTGGTATGGCTTTCTTT. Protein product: CASSPNKQGGMAFF. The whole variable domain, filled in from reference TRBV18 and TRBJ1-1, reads NAGVMQNPRHLVRRRGQEARLRCSPMKGHSHVYWYRQLPEEGLKFMVYLQKENIIDESGMPKERFSAEFPKEGPSILRIQQVVRGDSAAYFCASSPNKQGGMAFFGQGTRLTVV.

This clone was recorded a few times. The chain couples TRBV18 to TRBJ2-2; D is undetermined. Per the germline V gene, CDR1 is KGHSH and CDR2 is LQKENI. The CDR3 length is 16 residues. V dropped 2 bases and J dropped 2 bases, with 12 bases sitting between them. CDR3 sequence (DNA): TGTGCCAGCTCACCAGTCTTGGCAGACAACACCGGGGAGCTGTTTTTT. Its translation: CASSPVLADNTGELFF.

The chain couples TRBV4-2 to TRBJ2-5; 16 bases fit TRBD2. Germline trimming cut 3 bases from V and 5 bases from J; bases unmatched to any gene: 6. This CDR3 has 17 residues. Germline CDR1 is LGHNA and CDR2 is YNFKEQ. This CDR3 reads CASSQLQGLAGGETQYF. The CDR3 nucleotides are TGTGCCAGCAGCCAGCTCCAGGGACTAGCGGGAGGGGAGACCCAGTACTTC.

CDR3 sequence (DNA): TGTGCCAGCAGCCAAGGGGTGTGGGGAAGCCCTGAAGCTTTCTTT. The encoded protein is CASSQGVWGSPEAFF. The rearrangement joins TRBV3-1 (or the pseudogene TRBV3-2) to TRBJ1-1; D uncertain. The CDR3 is 15 amino acids. Germline lookup yields CDR1 LGHDT and CDR2 YNNKEL (reference sequence). Deletions cut 1 base from V and 6 bases from J, with 15 bases between.

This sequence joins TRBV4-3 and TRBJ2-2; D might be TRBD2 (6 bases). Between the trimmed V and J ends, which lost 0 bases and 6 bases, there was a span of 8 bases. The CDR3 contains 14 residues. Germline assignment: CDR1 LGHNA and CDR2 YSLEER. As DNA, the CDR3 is TGCGCCAGCAGCCAAGATTCGGGGGCCGGGGAGCTGTTTTTT. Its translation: CASSQDSGAGELFF.

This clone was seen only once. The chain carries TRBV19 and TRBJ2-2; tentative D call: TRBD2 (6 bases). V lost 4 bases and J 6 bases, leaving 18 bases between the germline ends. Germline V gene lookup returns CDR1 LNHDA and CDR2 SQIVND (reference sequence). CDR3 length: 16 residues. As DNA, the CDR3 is TGTGCCAGTAGTACTGGCGCGGCGGGGAAGTCCGGGGAGCTGTTTTTT. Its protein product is CASSTGAAGKSGELFF.

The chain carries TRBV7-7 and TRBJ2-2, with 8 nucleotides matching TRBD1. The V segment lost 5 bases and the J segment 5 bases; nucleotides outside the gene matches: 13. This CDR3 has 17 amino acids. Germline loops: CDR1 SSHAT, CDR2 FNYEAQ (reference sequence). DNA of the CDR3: TGTGCCAGCAGCCCCAGGGAAGACAGGGGAAGAACCGGGGAGCTGTTTTTT. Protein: CASSPREDRGRTGELFF. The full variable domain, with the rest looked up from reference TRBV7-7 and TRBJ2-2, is GAGVSQSPRYKVTKRGQDVTLRCDPISSHATLYWYQQALGQGPEFLTYFNYEAQPDKSGLPSDRFSAERPEGSISTLTIQRTEQRDSAMYRCASSPREDRGRTGELFFGEGSRLTVL.

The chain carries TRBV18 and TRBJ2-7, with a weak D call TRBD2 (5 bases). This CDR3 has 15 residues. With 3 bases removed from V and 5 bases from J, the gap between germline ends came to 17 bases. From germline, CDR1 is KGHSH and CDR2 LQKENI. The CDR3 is CASSPGPGRGHEQYF. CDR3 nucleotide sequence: TGTGCCAGCTCACCCGGGCCGGGGAGAGGCCACGAGCAGTACTTC.

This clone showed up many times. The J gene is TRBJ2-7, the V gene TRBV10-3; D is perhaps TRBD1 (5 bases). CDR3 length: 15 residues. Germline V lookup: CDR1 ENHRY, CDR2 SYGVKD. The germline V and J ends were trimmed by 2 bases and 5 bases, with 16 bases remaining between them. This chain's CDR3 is CAISEPPGRPNEQYF. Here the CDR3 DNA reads TGTGCCATCAGTGAGCCCCCAGGGCGTCCTAACGAGCAGTACTTC.

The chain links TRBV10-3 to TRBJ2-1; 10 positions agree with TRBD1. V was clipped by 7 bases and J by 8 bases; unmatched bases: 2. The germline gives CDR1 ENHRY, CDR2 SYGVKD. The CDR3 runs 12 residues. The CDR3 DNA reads TGTGCCATCAAAGGGACAGGGGATGAGCAGTTCTTC. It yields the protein CAIKGTGDEQFF.

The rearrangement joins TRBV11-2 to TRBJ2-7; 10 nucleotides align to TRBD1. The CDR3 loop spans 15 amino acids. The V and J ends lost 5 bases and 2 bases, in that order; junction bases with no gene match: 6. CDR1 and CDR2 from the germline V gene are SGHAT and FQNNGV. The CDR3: CASSPRTGGAYEQYF. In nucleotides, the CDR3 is TGTGCCAGCAGCCCCCGGACAGGGGGAGCCTACGAGCAGTACTTC.

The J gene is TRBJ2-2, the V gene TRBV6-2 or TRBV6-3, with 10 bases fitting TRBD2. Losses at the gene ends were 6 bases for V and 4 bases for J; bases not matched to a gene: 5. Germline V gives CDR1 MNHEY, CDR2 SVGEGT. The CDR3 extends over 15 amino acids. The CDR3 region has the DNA TGTGCCAGCAGATACCCTAGCGGGAGCACCGGGGAGCTGTTTTTT. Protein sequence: CASRYPSGSTGELFF.

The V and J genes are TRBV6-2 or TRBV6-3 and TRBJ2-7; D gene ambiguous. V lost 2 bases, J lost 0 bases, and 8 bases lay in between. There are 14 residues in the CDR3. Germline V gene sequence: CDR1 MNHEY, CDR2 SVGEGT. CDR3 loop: CASSYDKISYEQYF. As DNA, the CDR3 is TGTGCCAGCAGTTACGATAAGATCTCCTACGAGCAGTACTTC.

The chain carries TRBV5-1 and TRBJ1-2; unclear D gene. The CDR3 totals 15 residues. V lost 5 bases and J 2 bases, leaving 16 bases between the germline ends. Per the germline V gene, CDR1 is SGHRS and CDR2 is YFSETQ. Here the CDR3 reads CASRYRTESNYGYTF. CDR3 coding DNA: TGCGCCAGCAGATACCGGACGGAGTCAAACTATGGCTACACCTTC.

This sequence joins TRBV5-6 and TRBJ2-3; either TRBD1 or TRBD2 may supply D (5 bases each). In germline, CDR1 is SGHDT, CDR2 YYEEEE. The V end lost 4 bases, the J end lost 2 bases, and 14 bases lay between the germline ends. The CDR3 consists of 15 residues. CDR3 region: CASSPGPLPTDTQYF. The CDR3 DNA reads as TGTGCCAGCAGCCCGGGACCCCTGCCCACAGATACGCAGTATTTT.

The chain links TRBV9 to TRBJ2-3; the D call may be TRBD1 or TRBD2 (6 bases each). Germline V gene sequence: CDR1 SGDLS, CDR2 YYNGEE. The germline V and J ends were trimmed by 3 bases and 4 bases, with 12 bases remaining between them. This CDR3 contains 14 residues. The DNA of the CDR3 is TGTGCCAGCAGCGGGGGGGCTAGGGCAGATACGCAGTATTTT. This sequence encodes CASSGGARADTQYF.